This T cell receptor (beta chain) was retrieved from a study of T cells in Graves' hyperthyroidism and ophthalmopathy. This clonotype was seen at least ten times. TCR beta CDR3 region amplification was performed from RNA transcripts. HTBI primers were the set used in a first-round RT-PCR of the TCR CDR3. In TCRdb, the multiplex PCR reads were re-called with MiXCR into one record per CDR3 protein. The sample has about 520,000 distinct CDR3 sequences, roughly a quarter seen once. The germline CDR1 and CDR2 sequences are SGHAT and FQDESV (reference sequence). The V gene lost 5 bases and the J gene lost 7 bases, with 23 bases spanning the gap. The CDR3 length is 17 residues.

This sequence joins TRBV11-1 and TRBJ2-2; the D gene could be TRBD1 or TRBD2 (5 bases each). The receptor's source is a woman between 25 and 40 years old with Graves' ophthalmopathy. The material sequenced was blood. This CDR3 is CASSRGTTPLRGGELFF. In nucleotides, the CDR3 is TGTGCCAGCAGCCGTGGGACCACGCCGCTTCGTGGCGGGGAGCTGTTTTTT.